This TCR beta chain was observed in a study of T cell repertoires in cytomegalovirus infection. Study summary: HLA-B-restricted CMV epitopes that are well studied, plus recently identified HLA-C-restricted ones, were used by the study. Study conclusions and caveats: Identification of carriers of CMV plus the relevant HLA was achieved through cumulative public TCR beta family frequency.

V shed 2 bases, J shed 3 bases, and the junction held 5 bases outside the gene matches. The CDR3 has 17 amino acids. The germline CDR1 and CDR2 sequences are SGHRS and YFSETQ. In TCRdb, the reads were re-called with MiXCR into one record per CDR3 protein. The sample yields some 700,000 distinct CDR3 sequences, roughly 30% seen once. This clonotype was found a few times. Its antigen is unidentified. The chain joins TRBV5-1 to TRBJ2-1; 13 bases match TRBD2. The specimen comprised cultured PBMCs, sampled from culture after CMV antigen stimulation. This receptor was obtained from a human donor in good health (CMV status not recorded). Some clones in this sample may be carry-over from other donors' samples. Here the CDR3 reads CASSFGLAGADYNEQFF. Written as DNA, the CDR3 is TGCGCCAGCAGCTTTGGACTAGCGGGAGCGGACTACAATGAGCAGTTCTTC.